Below, 28 T cell receptor beta chains from the same sample are listed, as sequenced in a study of blood T cell repertoires in COVID-19. TCRdb keeps only in-frame clones here, not all; method: immunoSEQ multiplex PCR. The sample has 150,000 to 200,000 clones, approximately 90% seen once; the top ten hold around 6%. Source material: peripheral blood. The receptors shown here come from a man aged 35-49 years with active or convalescent COVID-19.

V and J are TRBV6-2 or TRBV6-3 and TRBJ1-2; D gene uncertain. V was shortened by 6 bases and J by 1 base, with 21 bases between the two germline ends. From germline, CDR1 is MNHEY and CDR2 SVGEGT. The CDR3 loop spans 17 amino acids. The CDR3 reads CASRPLDGRRINYGYTF. In DNA, the CDR3 is TGTGCCAGCAGACCTTTGGACGGACGGAGGATTAACTATGGCTACACCTTC.

This chain joins TRBV7-9 and TRBJ1-1; 7 bases line up with TRBD1. Trimming cost V 5 bases and J 4 bases; bases outside gene matches: 10. The CDR3 consists of 15 residues. Germline V gene sequence: CDR1 SEHNR, CDR2 FQNEAQ (reference sequence). The CDR3 DNA reads as TGTGCCAGCAGCGGGACAGAAGAGGAGGTCACTGAAGCTTTCTTT. Amino acids: CASSGTEEEVTEAFF.

This clone was seen a few times. Written as DNA, the CDR3 is TGCGCCAGCAGCCCAGGGGACGCAGCCTACGAGCAGTACTTC. Protein: CASSPGDAAYEQYF. The genes are TRBV23-1 and TRBJ2-7, with D tentatively TRBD1 (6 bases). TRBV23-1 is an ORF, with its function uncertain. Trimming pared 6 bases from V and 2 bases from J, leaving 14 bases between. The CDR3 totals 14 residues.

The V and J genes are TRBV24-1 and TRBJ2-1; the match to TRBD2 covers 14 bases. V lost 1 base, J lost 10 bases, and 8 bases stayed unmatched. The CDR3 sequence is 17 residues long. Germline CDR1 is KGHDR and CDR2 is SFDVKD. The CDR3 reads CATSDFPGLAGAREQFF. DNA of the CDR3: TGTGCCACCAGTGATTTCCCGGGACTAGCGGGAGCTCGGGAGCAGTTCTTC.

The V and J genes are TRBV19 and TRBJ2-1, with TRBD2 matching over 14 bases. The CDR3 is 15 amino acids. Germline-derived CDR1 and CDR2 are LNHDA and SQIVND (reference sequence). The junction had 6 bases not matched to a gene; V was cut back by 4 bases and J by 10 bases. Written as DNA, the CDR3 is TGTGCCAGTAGTACGACTAGCGGGGGGGTAGGGGAGCAGTTCTTC. Translated: CASSTTSGGVGEQFF. The entire variable domain, with the rest obtained from reference TRBV19 and TRBJ2-1, is as follows: DGGITQSPKYLFRKEGQNVTLSCEQNLNHDAMYWYRQDPGQGLRLIYYSQIVNDFQKGDIAEGYSVSREKKESFPLTVTSAQKNPTAFYLCASSTTSGGVGEQFFGPGTRLTVL.

V is TRBV28 and J is TRBJ2-1; 7 nucleotides agree with TRBD1. The CDR3 loop spans 13 amino acids. CDR1 and CDR2 from the germline V gene are MDHEN and SYDVKM. Germline trimming cut 6 bases from V and 4 bases from J; bases unmatched to any gene: 3. CDR3: CASSWTGYNEQFF. The DNA for the CDR3 is TGTGCCAGCAGCTGGACAGGATACAATGAGCAGTTCTTC.

This chain joins TRBV30 and TRBJ1-2; 7 bases align to TRBD1. The length of the CDR3 is 17 residues. Germline values: CDR1 GTSNPN, CDR2 SVGIG (reference sequence). Losses at the gene ends were 3 bases for V and 0 bases for J; bases not matched to a gene: 13. The CDR3 reads CAWSGKSTGAANYGYTF. CDR3 DNA: TGTGCCTGGAGCGGAAAATCTACAGGGGCAGCTAACTATGGCTACACCTTC.

The chain combines TRBV7-9 with TRBJ1-4, with D possibly being TRBD1 (5 bases). CDR1 SEHNR and CDR2 FQNEAQ come from the germline V gene (reference sequence). The CDR3 covers 17 residues. With 6 bases removed from V and 5 bases from J, the gap between germline ends came to 22 bases. The DNA for the CDR3 is TGTGCCAGCAGTCGCGGGGAGGGGCCCCCTGCAAATGAAAAACTGTTTTTT. Its protein product is CASSRGEGPPANEKLFF.

J is TRBJ2-2 and V is TRBV18; D gene ambiguous. Germline V gene lookup returns CDR1 KGHSH and CDR2 LQKENI. This CDR3 has 13 amino acids. The V end was cut by 3 bases, the J end by 8 bases, with 10 bases between. CDR3 amino acids: CASSPEALGELFF. CDR3 bases: TGTGCCAGCTCACCTGAGGCGTTGGGGGAGCTGTTTTTT.

This chain connects TRBV21-1 to TRBJ1-5. TRBV21-1 is noted as a pseudogene. The CDR3 loop spans 14 amino acids. The CDR3 DNA is TGTGCCAGCAGCAAAGCGCGGGGACGACAGCCCCAGCATTTT. It is translated as CASSKARGRQPQHF.

This chain joins TRBV7-8 and TRBJ1-2, with a tentative D call TRBD1 (5 bases). Per the germline V gene, CDR1 is SGHVS and CDR2 is FQNEAQ. The CDR3 runs to 13 residues. V lost 4 bases and J 4 bases, leaving 10 bases between the germline ends. The CDR3 DNA is TGTGCCAGCAGCTCCAAGGGGTTCTATGGCTACACCTTC. Translating it yields CASSSKGFYGYTF. The whole variable domain, remainder taken from reference TRBV7-8 and TRBJ1-2, is GAGVSQSPRYKVAKRGQDVALRCDPISGHVSLFWYQQALGQGPEFLTYFQNEAQLDKSGLPSDRFFAERPEGSVSTLKIQRTQQEDSAVYLCASSSKGFYGYTFGSGTRLTVV.

The chain couples TRBV27 to TRBJ2-5; perhaps TRBD1 as D (5 bases). The germline V gene has CDR1 MNHEY and CDR2 SMNVEV (reference sequence). The CDR3 spans 13 residues. V lost 3 bases and J 3 bases, leaving 8 bases between the germline ends. CDR3 nucleotide sequence: TGTGCCAGCAGTTTCCAGGGTAAAGAGACCCAGTACTTC. This gives the protein CASSFQGKETQYF.

This clone was counted only a few times. The V and J genes are TRBV30 and TRBJ2-7; possibly TRBD2 for D (6 bases). CDR1 GTSNPN and CDR2 SVGIG come from the germline V gene (reference sequence). Trimming removed 7 bases from V and 1 base from J, with 17 bases in between. The CDR3 has 14 residues. CDR3 DNA sequence: TGTGCCTTTGGGCGGGGCGACTGGTCCTACGAGCAGTACTTC. It encodes CAFGRGDWSYEQYF.

This chain connects TRBV28 to TRBJ2-7; TRBD2 aligns across 12 bases. CDR1 is MDHEN, CDR2 SYDVKM, per germline. This CDR3 has 16 amino acids. V lost 3 bases, J lost 6 bases, and 9 bases stayed unmatched. This CDR3 is CASSFQGLAGLREQYF. Here the CDR3 DNA reads TGTGCCAGCAGTTTCCAGGGACTAGCGGGCCTGCGCGAGCAGTACTTC.

CDR3 in amino acids: CASSQPSTGDNSPLHF. The CDR3 bases are TGTGCCAGCAGCCAACCGTCGACAGGGGATAATTCACCCCTCCACTTT. The chain uses TRBV7-8 and TRBJ1-6, with 8 bases fitting TRBD1. This CDR3 region has 16 residues. Germline CDR1 SGHVS, CDR2 FQNEAQ. J was trimmed by 5 bases and V by 5 bases; bases with no gene match: 8.

This clone was seen more than once but under ten times. The rearrangement joins TRBV30 to TRBJ1-4; D gene unclear. From germline, CDR1 is GTSNPN and CDR2 SVGIG (reference sequence). Trimming removed 2 bases at V and 4 bases at J, with 17 bases between. The CDR3 is 16 amino acids. CDR3 bases: TGTGCCTGGAGTCATGTACGTCACAGCATTAATGAAAAACTGTTTTTT. Encoded protein: CAWSHVRHSINEKLFF.

This clone was detected only a few times. The V gene is TRBV6-6, the J gene TRBJ2-7; 10 bases are a match to TRBD1. The CDR3 sequence is 15 residues long. CDR1 MNHNY and CDR2 SVGAGI come from the germline V gene (reference sequence). After removal of 6 bases from V and 6 bases from J, the junction contained 11 bases not matched to a gene. The CDR3 coding sequence is TGTGCCAGCAGCGACCAGACAGGGGGCTTGGGCGAGCAGTACTTC. Translation: CASSDQTGGLGEQYF.

The chain recombines TRBV28 with TRBJ2-2; 7 positions match TRBD1. V trimming: 8 bases; J trimming: 6 bases; junction bases outside the gene matches: 15. CDR1 MDHEN and CDR2 SYDVKM come from the germline V gene. The CDR3 is made up of 16 amino acids. The CDR3 coding sequence is TGTGCCAGCTTAAGACGAGGGACAGCCCTCGCCGGGGAGCTGTTTTTT. This translates into CASLRRGTALAGELFF.

The V call is TRBV6-5, the J call TRBJ1-1, with a tentative D call TRBD1 (5 bases). This CDR3 spans 16 amino acids. The germline V gene has CDR1 MNHEY and CDR2 SVGAGI. Trimming cost V 4 bases and J 0 bases, with 15 bases left between them. CDR3: CASSSWSAGLNTEAFF. Here the CDR3 DNA reads TGTGCCAGCAGTTCCTGGAGTGCGGGGCTGAACACTGAAGCTTTCTTT.

This chain joins TRBV5-1 and TRBJ1-4; 7 positions match TRBD1. There are 19 residues in the CDR3. The germline V gene encodes CDR1 SGHRS and CDR2 YFSETQ. V gave up 4 bases and J gave up 0 bases; unmatched junction bases: 15. The DNA for the CDR3 is TGCGCCAGCAGCCCGAACCGATTGGAGGGGGCTGCAACTAATGAAAAACTGTTTTTT. This sequence encodes CASSPNRLEGAATNEKLFF.

This chain links TRBV7-2 with TRBJ2-4, with 7 bases that match TRBD2. The CDR3 loop spans 16 amino acids. J lost 5 bases, V lost 5 bases, and 12 bases had no gene match. Germline CDR1 SGHTA, CDR2 FQGNSA. CDR3 in DNA: TGTGCCAGCAGCCGCGGGGTGTCAGGGAGGGAAAACATTCAGTACTTC. Amino acid sequence: CASSRGVSGRENIQYF.

The chain couples TRBV30 to TRBJ1-2; a possible D gene is TRBD1 (5 bases). Germline CDR1 GTSNPN, CDR2 SVGIG (reference sequence). V lost 0 bases and J lost 6, with 11 bases in between. The CDR3 is 13 residues long. This CDR3 reads CAWSVQGIDGYTF. The DNA of the CDR3 is TGTGCCTGGAGTGTGCAGGGAATTGATGGCTACACCTTC.

The rearrangement links TRBV9 to TRBJ1-3, with a weak D call TRBD1 (6 bases). The CDR3 loop spans 15 amino acids. Trimming took off 3 bases at V and 0 bases at J, with 10 bases between the two ends. Looked up from germline, CDR1 is SGDLS and CDR2 is YYNGEE. CDR3 DNA: TGTGCCAGCAGCGAGAACAGGGACTCTGGAAACACCATATATTTT. Translating gives CASSENRDSGNTIYF.

The rearrangement links TRBV5-1 to TRBJ1-4, with 8 bases identical to TRBD1. The CDR3 runs to 15 residues. Germline loops: CDR1 SGHRS, CDR2 YFSETQ. J lost 5 bases, V lost 5 bases, and 8 bases had no gene match. As DNA, the CDR3 is TGCGCCAGCAGTAAGCCGGACAGGGCGAATGAAAAACTGTTTTTT. Its protein product is CASSKPDRANEKLFF. Based on the CDR3 plus reference TRBV5-1 and TRBJ1-4, the full variable domain is KAGVTQTPRYLIKTRGQQVTLSCSPISGHRSVSWYQQTPGQGLQFLFEYFSETQRNKGNFPGRFSGRQFSNSRSEMNVSTLELGDSALYLCASSKPDRANEKLFFGSGTQLSVL.

J is TRBJ2-4 and V is TRBV29-1, with D possibly matching TRBD1 (6 bases). CDR3 size: 13 residues. Germline-derived CDR1 and CDR2 are SQVTM and ANQGSEA. V dropped 0 bases and J dropped 5 bases, with 8 bases sitting between them. The chain's CDR3 is CSVEEYRENIQYF. The CDR3 DNA follows: TGCAGCGTTGAAGAATACAGGGAAAACATTCAGTACTTC. Using reference TRBV29-1 and TRBJ2-4 for the parts outside the CDR3, the full variable domain is SAVISQKPSRDICQRGTSLTIQCQVDSQVTMMFWYRQQPGQSLTLIATANQGSEATYESGFVIDKFPISRPNLTFSTLTVSNMSPEDSSIYLCSVEEYRENIQYFGAGTRLSVL.

The V gene is TRBV9, the J gene TRBJ1-2; 12 nucleotides line up with TRBD1. V shed 4 bases and J 8 bases; nucleotides not matched to a gene: 9. CDR1 SGDLS and CDR2 YYNGEE come from the germline V gene. This CDR3 comprises 15 residues. The CDR3, as DNA: TGTGCCAGCAGCCCGGGAGTGGGACAGGGGGCGGGCTACACCTTC. It codes for CASSPGVGQGAGYTF.

The chain recombines TRBV6-1 with TRBJ2-5, with a possible D match to TRBD1 (6 bases). V was trimmed by 2 bases and J by 4 bases, leaving 14 bases between them. CDR3 length equals 15 residues. The V gene's germline CDR1 is MNHNS and CDR2 SASEGT. The CDR3, as DNA: TGTGCCAGCAGTGAAACCGGGACAAGGGGAGAGACCCAGTACTTC. Protein sequence: CASSETGTRGETQYF.

The rearrangement joins TRBV11-2 to TRBJ1-1; no definite D call. V gave up 0 bases and J gave up 2 bases, with 13 bases separating them. Germline V lookup: CDR1 SGHAT, CDR2 FQNNGV. This CDR3 comprises 16 residues. CDR3 sequence: CASSLEASGENTEAFF. The CDR3 nucleotides read TGTGCCAGCAGCTTAGAGGCGTCAGGTGAAAACACTGAAGCTTTCTTT.